One sample yielded the 10 T cell receptor beta chains listed below, sequenced in a study of cytomegalovirus exposure and HLA in healthy donors. This PCR relied on a set of 60 Vbeta primers and 13 Jbeta primers. TCRdb keeps only in-frame clones here, not all; method: immunoSEQ multiplex PCR. The sample holds 150,000 to 200,000 clones; 70% to 80% are singletons and the top ten take approximately 4.7%. The specimen was PBMCs. The source of these receptors is a woman in her twenties or thirties in good health and CMV-seropositive.

This clone has more than one count but fewer than ten. The chain has TRBV2 and TRBJ2-3, with 7 bases fitting TRBD2. The CDR3 sequence is 15 residues long. The trim removed 6 bases at V and 6 bases at J, leaving 12 bases unmatched. Germline V gene lookup returns CDR1 SNHLY and CDR2 FYNNEI. The CDR3 here is CASRGGAGVSDTQYF. The CDR3 DNA reads as TGTGCCAGCAGGGGAGGGGCGGGAGTCAGTGATACGCAGTATTTT.

V is TRBV7-9 and J is TRBJ2-7, with D uncertain. Germline V gives CDR1 SEHNR, CDR2 FQNEAQ (reference sequence). The CDR3 runs to 12 residues. V lost 3 bases, J lost 3 bases, and 6 bases lay in between. The CDR3 protein is CASSFGSYEQYF. The CDR3, as DNA: TGTGCCAGCAGCTTCGGTAGCTACGAGCAGTACTTC.

This clone came up once. This rearrangement joins TRBV25-1 to TRBJ1-3, with 7 nucleotides matching TRBD1. The CDR3 consists of 17 residues. With 6 bases clipped from V and 0 bases from J, the junction kept 11 bases outside the gene matches. Looked up from germline, CDR1 is MGHDK and CDR2 is SYGVNS. The CDR3 loop is CASRADSGQVSGNTIYF. For the CDR3, the DNA is TGTGCCAGCAGAGCCGACTCCGGACAGGTCTCTGGAAACACCATATATTTT.

The CDR3 region is CASSLWGGSNQPQHF. In DNA form, the CDR3 reads TGTGCCAGCAGCTTATGGGGGGGAAGCAATCAGCCCCAGCATTTT. This chain connects TRBV5-5 to TRBJ1-5, with D possibly being TRBD1 (5 bases). In germline, CDR1 is SGHKS, CDR2 YYEKEE (reference sequence). This CDR3 spans 15 amino acids. Trimming shortened V by 2 bases and J by 1 base, and 10 bases separated the two germline ends.

This sequence joins TRBV11-2 and TRBJ1-1, with a possible D match to TRBD1 (5 bases). The CDR3 totals 14 residues. The germline gives CDR1 SGHAT, CDR2 FQNNGV. The germline V and J ends were trimmed by 3 bases and 0 bases, with 8 bases remaining between them. The DNA for the CDR3 is TGTGCCAGCAGCTTTGGGGGGGTGAACACTGAAGCTTTCTTT. It yields the protein CASSFGGVNTEAFF.

This chain links TRBV14 with TRBJ2-2, with D possibly TRBD1 on 5 matching bases. CDR1 and CDR2 (germline): SGHDN, FVKESK. V lost 6 bases and J lost 6, with 14 bases in between. CDR3 length equals 14 residues. In nucleotides, the CDR3 is TGTGCCAGCAGGGGAATGGGGCCGTCCGGGGAGCTGTTTTTT. Amino acids: CASRGMGPSGELFF. The variable domain in full, completed from reference TRBV14 and TRBJ2-2, reads EAGVTQFPSHSVIEKGQTVTLRCDPISGHDNLYWYRRVMGKEIKFLLHFVKESKQDESGMPNNRFLAERTGGTYSTLKVQPAELEDSGVYFCASRGMGPSGELFFGEGSRLTVL.

The gene calls are TRBV7-2 and TRBJ1-1; 9 bases agree with TRBD1. Per the germline V gene, CDR1 is SGHTA and CDR2 is FQGNSA. The trim removed 5 bases at V and 3 bases at J, leaving 7 bases unmatched. The CDR3 spans 15 residues. As DNA, the CDR3 is TGTGCCAGCAGCCCAGGACAGGGGCCATACACTGAAGCTTTCTTT. Encoded protein: CASSPGQGPYTEAFF.

V is TRBV28 and J is TRBJ1-1; 7 nucleotides line up with TRBD1. The CDR3 has 11 residues. CDR1 is MDHEN and CDR2 is SYDVKM in the germline V gene. V was pared by 7 bases and J by 7 bases, with 3 bases of the junction left unmatched. CDR3 sequence reads: CASTGGYEAFF. CDR3 sequence (DNA): TGTGCCAGCACAGGGGGGTATGAAGCTTTCTTT.

This sequence joins TRBV4-3 and TRBJ2-7, with no clear D. Germline V CDR1 and CDR2: LGHNA, YSLEER. With 0 bases removed from V and 3 bases from J, the gap between germline ends came to 15 bases. The CDR3 extends over 16 amino acids. The DNA of the CDR3 is TGCGCCAGCAGCCAAGATCATACACCGGAGAACTACGAGCAGTACTTC. Protein product: CASSQDHTPENYEQYF.

The chain links TRBV11-3 to TRBJ1-1, with no clear D. CDR1 and CDR2 from the germline V gene are SGHNT and YENEEA. Deletions cut 3 bases from V and 8 bases from J, with 16 bases between. The CDR3 sequence is 14 residues long. The CDR3 DNA is TGTGCCAGCAGCTTGGGTCGCTCCCAGGTGGAAGCTTTCTTT. This codes for CASSLGRSQVEAFF.